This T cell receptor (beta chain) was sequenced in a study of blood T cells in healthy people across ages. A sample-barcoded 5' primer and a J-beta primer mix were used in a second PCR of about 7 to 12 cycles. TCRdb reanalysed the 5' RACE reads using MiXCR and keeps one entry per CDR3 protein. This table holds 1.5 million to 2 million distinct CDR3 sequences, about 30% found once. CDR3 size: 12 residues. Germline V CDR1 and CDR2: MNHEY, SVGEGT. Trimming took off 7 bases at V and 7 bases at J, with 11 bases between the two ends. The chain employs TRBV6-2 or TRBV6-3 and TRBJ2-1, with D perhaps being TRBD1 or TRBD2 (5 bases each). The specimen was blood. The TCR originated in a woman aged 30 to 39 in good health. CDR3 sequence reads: CASMRGANEQFF. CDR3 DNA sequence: TGTGCCAGCATGAGGGGAGCAAATGAGCAGTTCTTC.